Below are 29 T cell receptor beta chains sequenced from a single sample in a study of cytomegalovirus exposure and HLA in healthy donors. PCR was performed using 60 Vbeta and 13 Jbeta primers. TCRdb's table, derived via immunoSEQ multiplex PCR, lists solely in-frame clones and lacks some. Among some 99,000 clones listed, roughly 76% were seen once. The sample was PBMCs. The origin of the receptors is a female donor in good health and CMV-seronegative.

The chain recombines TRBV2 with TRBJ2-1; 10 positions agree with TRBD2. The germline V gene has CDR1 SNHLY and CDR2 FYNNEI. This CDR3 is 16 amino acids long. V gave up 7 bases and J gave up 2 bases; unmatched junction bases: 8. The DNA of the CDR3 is TGTGCCAGCACCCATGGGGGACTAGCGACCTACAATGAGCAGTTCTTC. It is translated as CASTHGGLATYNEQFF.

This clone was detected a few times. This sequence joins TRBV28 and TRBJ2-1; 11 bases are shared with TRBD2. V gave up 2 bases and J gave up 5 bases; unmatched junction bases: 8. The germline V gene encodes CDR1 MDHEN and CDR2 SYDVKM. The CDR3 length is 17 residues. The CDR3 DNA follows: TGTGCCAGCAGTTTAGCGTGGGGGACTAGCGGCGACAATGAGCAGTTCTTC. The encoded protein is CASSLAWGTSGDNEQFF. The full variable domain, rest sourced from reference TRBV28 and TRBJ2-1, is DVKVTQSSRYLVKRTGEKVFLECVQDMDHENMFWYRQDPGLGLRLIYFSYDVKMKEKGDIPEGYSVSREKKERFSLILESASTNQTSMYLCASSLAWGTSGDNEQFFGPGTRLTVL.

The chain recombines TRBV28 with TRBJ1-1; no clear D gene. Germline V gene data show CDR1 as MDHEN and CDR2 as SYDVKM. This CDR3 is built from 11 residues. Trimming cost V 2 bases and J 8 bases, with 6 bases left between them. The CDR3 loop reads CASSLGGEAFF. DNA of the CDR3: TGTGCCAGCAGTTTAGGAGGGGAAGCTTTCTTT.

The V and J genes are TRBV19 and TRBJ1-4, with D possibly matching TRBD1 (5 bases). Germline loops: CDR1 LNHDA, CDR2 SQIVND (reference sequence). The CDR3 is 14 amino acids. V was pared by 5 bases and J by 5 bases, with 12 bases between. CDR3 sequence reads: CASSDLAGNEKLFF. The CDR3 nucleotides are TGTGCCAGTAGTGACTTGGCAGGGAATGAAAAACTGTTTTTT.

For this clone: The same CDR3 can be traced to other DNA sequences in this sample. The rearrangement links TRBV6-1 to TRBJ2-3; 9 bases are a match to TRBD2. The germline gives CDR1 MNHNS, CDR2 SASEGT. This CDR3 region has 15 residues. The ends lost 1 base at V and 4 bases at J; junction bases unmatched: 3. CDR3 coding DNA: TGTGCCAGCAGTGAAGAAGCGGGAGGACCAGATACGCAGTATTTT. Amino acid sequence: CASSEEAGGPDTQYF.

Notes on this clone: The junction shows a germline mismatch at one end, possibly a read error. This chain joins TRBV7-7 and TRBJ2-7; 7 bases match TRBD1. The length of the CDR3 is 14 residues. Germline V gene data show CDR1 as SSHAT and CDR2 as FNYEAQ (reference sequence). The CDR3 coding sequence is TGTGCTAGCAGCCCGCCGGGACAGCTCTACGAGCAGTACTTC. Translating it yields CASSPPGQLYEQYF.

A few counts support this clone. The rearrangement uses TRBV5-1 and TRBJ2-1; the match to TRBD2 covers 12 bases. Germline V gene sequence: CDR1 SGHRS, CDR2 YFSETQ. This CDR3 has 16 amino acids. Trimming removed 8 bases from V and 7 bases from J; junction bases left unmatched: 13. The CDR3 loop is CASYLNPGLAGNEQFF. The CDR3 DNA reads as TGCGCCAGTTACCTTAACCCGGGACTAGCGGGTAATGAGCAGTTCTTC.

The CDR3: CASGLAGGHEQFF. CDR3 DNA: TGTGCCTCAGGACTAGCGGGAGGACATGAGCAGTTCTTC. The chain is built from TRBV30 and TRBJ2-1; 14 bases fit TRBD2. The germline gives CDR1 GTSNPN, CDR2 SVGIG (reference sequence). V lost 7 bases to trimming and J lost 8 bases; unmatched junction nucleotides: 4. The CDR3 contains 13 residues.

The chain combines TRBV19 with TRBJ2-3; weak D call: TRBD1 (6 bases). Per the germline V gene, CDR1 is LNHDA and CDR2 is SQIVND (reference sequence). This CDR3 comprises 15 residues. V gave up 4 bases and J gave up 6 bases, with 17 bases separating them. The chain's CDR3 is CASSNRETGPDTQYF. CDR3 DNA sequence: TGTGCCAGTAGTAATCGAGAGACAGGTCCCGATACGCAGTATTTT.

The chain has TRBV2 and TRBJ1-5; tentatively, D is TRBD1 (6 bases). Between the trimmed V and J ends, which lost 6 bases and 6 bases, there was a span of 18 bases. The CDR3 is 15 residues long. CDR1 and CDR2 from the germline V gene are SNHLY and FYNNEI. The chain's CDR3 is CASRTPDRPPQPQHF. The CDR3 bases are TGTGCCAGCAGGACGCCCGACAGGCCCCCTCAGCCCCAGCATTTT.

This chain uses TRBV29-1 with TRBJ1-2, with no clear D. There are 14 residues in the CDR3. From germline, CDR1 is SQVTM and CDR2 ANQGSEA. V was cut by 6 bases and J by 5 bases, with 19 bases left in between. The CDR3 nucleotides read TGCAGCGTAACCGAGACCGGGCAGCGGTATGGCTACACCTTC. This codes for CSVTETGQRYGYTF.

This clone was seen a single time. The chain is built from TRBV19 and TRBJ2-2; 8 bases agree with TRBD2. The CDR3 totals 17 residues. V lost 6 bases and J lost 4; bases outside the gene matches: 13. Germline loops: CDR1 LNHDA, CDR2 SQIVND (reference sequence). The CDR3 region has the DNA TGTGCCAGTAGCCTACAGGGCAGCGGGAGAGGCACCGGGGAGCTGTTTTTT. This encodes CASSLQGSGRGTGELFF.

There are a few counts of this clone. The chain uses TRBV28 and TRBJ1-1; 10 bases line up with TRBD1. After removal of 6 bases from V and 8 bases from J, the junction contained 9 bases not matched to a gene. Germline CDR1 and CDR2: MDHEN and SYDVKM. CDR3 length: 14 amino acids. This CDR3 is CASSRGQGDKEAFF. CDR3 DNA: TGTGCCAGCAGCCGTGGACAGGGGGATAAGGAAGCTTTCTTT.

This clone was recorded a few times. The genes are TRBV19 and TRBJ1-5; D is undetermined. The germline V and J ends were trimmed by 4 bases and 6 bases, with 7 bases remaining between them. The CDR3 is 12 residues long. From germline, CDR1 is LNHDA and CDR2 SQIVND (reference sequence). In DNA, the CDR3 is TGTGCCAGTAGTAGGCGGGCTCAGCCCCAGCATTTT. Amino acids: CASSRRAQPQHF.

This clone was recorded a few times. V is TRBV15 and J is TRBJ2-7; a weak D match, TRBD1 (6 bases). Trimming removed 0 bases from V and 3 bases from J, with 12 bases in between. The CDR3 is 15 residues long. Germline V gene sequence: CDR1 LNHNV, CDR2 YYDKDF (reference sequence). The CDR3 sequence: CATSRDRGRGYEQYF. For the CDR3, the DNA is TGTGCCACCAGCAGAGACAGGGGCAGGGGCTACGAGCAGTACTTC. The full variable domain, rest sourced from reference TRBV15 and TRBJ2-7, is DAMVIQNPRYQVTQFGKPVTLSCSQTLNHNVMYWYQQKSSQAPKLLFHYYDKDFNNEADTPDNFQSRRPNTSFCFLDIRSPGLGDTAMYLCATSRDRGRGYEQYFGPGTRLTVT.

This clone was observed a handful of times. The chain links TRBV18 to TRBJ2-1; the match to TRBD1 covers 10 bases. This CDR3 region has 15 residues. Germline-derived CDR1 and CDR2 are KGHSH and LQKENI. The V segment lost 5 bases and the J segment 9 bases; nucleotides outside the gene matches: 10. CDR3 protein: CASSRTGQGVVEQFF. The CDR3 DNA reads TGTGCCAGCTCAAGGACCGGACAGGGGGTGGTTGAGCAGTTCTTC. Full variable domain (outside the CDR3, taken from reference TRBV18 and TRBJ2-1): NAGVMQNPRHLVRRRGQEARLRCSPMKGHSHVYWYRQLPEEGLKFMVYLQKENIIDESGMPKERFSAEFPKEGPSILRIQQVVRGDSAAYFCASSRTGQGVVEQFFGPGTRLTVL.

CDR3 nucleotides: TGTGCCAGCAGTTTAGTTGGCGCAGGGAACTTCCAAGAGACCCAGTACTTC. It encodes CASSLVGAGNFQETQYF. V and J are TRBV28 and TRBJ2-5; D may be TRBD1 (5 bases). Trimming stripped 2 bases from V and 1 base from J, with 17 bases between. The CDR3 spans 17 residues. Germline CDR1 and CDR2: MDHEN and SYDVKM.

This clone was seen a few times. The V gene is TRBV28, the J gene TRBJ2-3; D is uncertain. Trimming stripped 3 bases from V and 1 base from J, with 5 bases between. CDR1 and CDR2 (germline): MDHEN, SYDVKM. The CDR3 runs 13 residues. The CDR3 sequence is CASSLGGTDTQYF. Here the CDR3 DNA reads TGTGCCAGCAGTTTGGGCGGCACAGATACGCAGTATTTT.

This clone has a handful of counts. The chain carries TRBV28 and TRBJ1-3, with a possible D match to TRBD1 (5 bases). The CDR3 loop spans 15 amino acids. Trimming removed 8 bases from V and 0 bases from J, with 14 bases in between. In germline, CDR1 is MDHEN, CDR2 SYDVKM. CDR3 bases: TGTGCCAGCGGGGGGAGCGACCTCTCTGGAAACACCATATATTTT. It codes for CASGGSDLSGNTIYF.

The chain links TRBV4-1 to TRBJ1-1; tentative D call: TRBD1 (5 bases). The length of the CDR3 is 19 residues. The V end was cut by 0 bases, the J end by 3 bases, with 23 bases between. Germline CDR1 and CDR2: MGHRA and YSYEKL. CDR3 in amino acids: CASSQDWQGSQREDTEAFF. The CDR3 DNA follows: TGCGCCAGCAGCCAAGATTGGCAGGGCAGTCAGAGGGAGGACACTGAAGCTTTCTTT.

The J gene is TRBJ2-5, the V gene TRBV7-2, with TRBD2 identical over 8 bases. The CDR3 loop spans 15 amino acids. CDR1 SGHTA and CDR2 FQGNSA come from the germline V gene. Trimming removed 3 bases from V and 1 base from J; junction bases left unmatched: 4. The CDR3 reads CASSFQRGIQETQYF. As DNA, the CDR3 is TGTGCCAGCAGCTTCCAGCGGGGGATCCAAGAGACCCAGTACTTC.

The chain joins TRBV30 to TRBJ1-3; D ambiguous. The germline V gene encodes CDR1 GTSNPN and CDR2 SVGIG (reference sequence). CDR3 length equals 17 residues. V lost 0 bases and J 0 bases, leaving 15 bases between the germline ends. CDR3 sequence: CAWSVGFSDPSGNTIYF. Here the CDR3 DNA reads TGTGCCTGGAGTGTAGGGTTTAGCGACCCCTCTGGAAACACCATATATTTT. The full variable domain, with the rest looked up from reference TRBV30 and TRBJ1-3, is SQTIHQWPATLVQPVGSPLSLECTVEGTSNPNLYWYRQAAGRGLQLLFYSVGIGQISSEVPQNLSASRPQDRQFILSSKKLLLSDSGFYLCAWSVGFSDPSGNTIYFGEGSWLTVV.

The CDR3 is CAWSVLTGTSTDTQYF. In DNA form, the CDR3 reads TGTGCCTGGAGTGTACTGACAGGGACTAGCACAGATACGCAGTATTTT. The chain recombines TRBV30 with TRBJ2-3; perhaps TRBD1 as D (7 bases). Trimming left V 0 bases short and J 0 bases short, with 13 bases between. CDR1 GTSNPN and CDR2 SVGIG come from the germline V gene (reference sequence). The CDR3 spans 16 residues.

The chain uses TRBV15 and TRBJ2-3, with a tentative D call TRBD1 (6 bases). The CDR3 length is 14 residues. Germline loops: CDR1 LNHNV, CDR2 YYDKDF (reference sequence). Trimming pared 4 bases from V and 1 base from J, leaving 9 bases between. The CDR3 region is CATSTRTGTDTQYF. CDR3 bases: TGTGCCACCAGCACCCGGACAGGCACAGATACGCAGTATTTT.

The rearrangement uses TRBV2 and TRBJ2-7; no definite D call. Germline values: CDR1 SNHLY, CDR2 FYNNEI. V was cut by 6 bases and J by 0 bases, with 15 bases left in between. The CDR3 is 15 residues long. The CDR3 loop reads CASSAGQYRSYEQYF. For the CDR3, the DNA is TGTGCCAGCAGCGCAGGCCAGTATCGCTCCTACGAGCAGTACTTC.

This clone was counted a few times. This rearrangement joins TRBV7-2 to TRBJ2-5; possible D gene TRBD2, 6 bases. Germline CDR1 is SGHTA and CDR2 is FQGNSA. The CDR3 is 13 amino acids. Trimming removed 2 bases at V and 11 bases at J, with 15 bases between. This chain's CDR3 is CASSLPTSREQYF. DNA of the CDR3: TGTGCCAGCAGCTTACCTACTAGCCGGGAGCAGTACTTC. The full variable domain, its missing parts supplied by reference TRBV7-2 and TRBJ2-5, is GAGVSQSPSNKVTEKGKDVELRCDPISGHTALYWYRQSLGQGLEFLIYFQGNSAPDKSGLPSDRFSAERTGGSVSTLTIQRTQQEDSAVYLCASSLPTSREQYFGPGTRLLVL.

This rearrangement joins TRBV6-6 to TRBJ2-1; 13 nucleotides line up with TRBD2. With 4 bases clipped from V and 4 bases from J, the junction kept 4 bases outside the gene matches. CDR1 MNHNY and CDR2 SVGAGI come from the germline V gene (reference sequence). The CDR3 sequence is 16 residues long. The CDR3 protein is CASSFGLAGVYNEQFF. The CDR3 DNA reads TGTGCCAGCAGTTTCGGACTAGCGGGAGTGTACAATGAGCAGTTCTTC.

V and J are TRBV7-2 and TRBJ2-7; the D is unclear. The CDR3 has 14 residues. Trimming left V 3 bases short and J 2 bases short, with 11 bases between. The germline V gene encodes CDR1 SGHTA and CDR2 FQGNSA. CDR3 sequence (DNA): TGTGCCAGCAGCTTCCTCCAGAACCCCTACGAGCAGTACTTC. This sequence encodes CASSFLQNPYEQYF.

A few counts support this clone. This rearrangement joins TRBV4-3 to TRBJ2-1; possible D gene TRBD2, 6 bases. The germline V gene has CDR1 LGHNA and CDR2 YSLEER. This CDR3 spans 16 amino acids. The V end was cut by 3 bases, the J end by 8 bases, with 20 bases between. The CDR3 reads CASSQVGGPPRHEQFF. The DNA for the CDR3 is TGCGCCAGCAGCCAGGTGGGGGGACCCCCTCGGCATGAGCAGTTCTTC.